Below are 20 T cell receptor beta chains sequenced from a single sample in a study of CD8+ T cells in alopecia areata (dated 2018 in TCRdb). From alopecia areata patients, peripheral blood was collected along with lesional scalp punch biopsies. Libraries were made using the immunoSEQ multiplex PCR assay. For TCR sequencing, RNA was extracted from every sample and reverse transcribed into cDNA to serve as template. Drawn from immuneACCESS, this table holds only the in-frame rearrangements with V and J called that TCRdb kept. Clones are partly lost; checked studies trace under half to an unresolved V gene and leave the rest unexplained. For this sample there are fewer than 20,000 clones; more than 50% appear just once. More than 9% of the sample lies in the top ten. The source material was skin. These receptors were collected from a human donor with alopecia areata.

This chain uses TRBV28 with TRBJ2-3; 8 nucleotides line up with TRBD2. V was pared by 4 bases and J by 0 bases, with 12 bases of the junction left unmatched. Per germline, CDR1 MDHEN and CDR2 SYDVKM. The CDR3 length is 18 residues. The chain's CDR3 is CASSSPGERERSTDTQYF. The CDR3, as DNA: TGTGCCAGCAGTTCCCCAGGGGAGCGGGAGAGAAGCACAGATACGCAGTATTTT.

This clone was detected only a few times. The genes are TRBV5-6 and TRBJ2-7; D uncertain. The CDR3 totals 11 residues. V lost 2 bases and J lost 5, with 5 bases in between. Germline-derived CDR1 and CDR2 are SGHDT and YYEEEE. CDR3 in DNA: TGTGCCAGCAGCTTCCAGCACGAGCAGTACTTC. This encodes CASSFQHEQYF.

This clone was found once. The rearrangement uses TRBV28 and TRBJ2-7; D ambiguous. Germline V CDR1 and CDR2: MDHEN, SYDVKM. The CDR3 is 12 amino acids. V was pared by 2 bases and J by 7 bases, with 9 bases between. The CDR3 sequence is CASSLRLGEQYF. In DNA, the CDR3 is TGTGCCAGCAGTTTACGCCTTGGTGAGCAGTACTTC.

This chain uses TRBV6-1 with TRBJ2-3; D is unresolved. V shed 7 bases and J shed 4 bases, with 12 bases lying between them. The CDR3 runs 13 residues. CDR1 is MNHNS and CDR2 is SASEGT in the germline V gene. CDR3 in DNA: TGTGCCAGCACCGTCCTTCTGGCAGATACGCAGTATTTT. Its protein product is CASTVLLADTQYF.

The rearrangement joins TRBV28 to TRBJ2-5; TRBD2 agrees at 8 bases. CDR3 size: 16 residues. Germline V gene lookup returns CDR1 MDHEN and CDR2 SYDVKM. The V segment lost 5 bases and the J segment 7 bases; nucleotides outside the gene matches: 15. The CDR3 nucleotides read TGTGCCAGCAGTCCCCTACCGGGACTAGAGTTCGGGACCCAGTACTTC. Protein sequence: CASSPLPGLEFGTQYF.

The V call is TRBV10-3, the J call TRBJ1-4, with D possibly TRBD1 on 6 matching bases. Germline V gene sequence: CDR1 ENHRY, CDR2 SYGVKD. Trimming took 8 bases from V and 3 from J, leaving 10 bases between them. This CDR3 has 13 amino acids. CDR3 region: CAIGRTANEKLFF. DNA for the CDR3: TGTGCCATCGGCCGGACAGCTAATGAAAAACTGTTTTTT.

This sequence joins TRBV10-1 and TRBJ2-5; no clear D gene. Germline V lookup: CDR1 WNHNN, CDR2 SYGVQD (reference sequence). V lost 2 bases and J 7 bases, leaving 11 bases between the germline ends. This CDR3 has 13 residues. The CDR3 nucleotides are TGCGCCAGCAGTGAGATCCGCGGCGGGACCCAGTACTTC. This codes for CASSEIRGGTQYF.

The J gene is TRBJ1-5, the V gene TRBV28, with D possibly TRBD1 on 5 matching bases. Germline V gives CDR1 MDHEN, CDR2 SYDVKM. This CDR3 has 14 residues. V was pared by 8 bases and J by 1 base, with 12 bases between. The CDR3 DNA reads TGTGCCAGCCACCGGGACCGAAGCAATCAGCCCCAGCATTTT. This gives the protein CASHRDRSNQPQHF.

V usage is TRBV11-2 and J usage is TRBJ2-1, with TRBD2 identical over 14 bases. Germline lookup yields CDR1 SGHAT and CDR2 FQNNGV. The J segment lost 4 bases and the V segment lost 6 bases, leaving 5 bases of the junction unmatched. This CDR3 is built from 16 residues. In DNA form, the CDR3 reads TGTGCCAGCAGTGGGACTAGCGGGAGTACGTACAATGAGCAGTTCTTC. It specifies CASSGTSGSTYNEQFF.

The rearrangement joins TRBV6-1 to TRBJ2-1; D might be TRBD1 or TRBD2, each matching 6 bases. Per the germline V gene, CDR1 is MNHNS and CDR2 is SASEGT. Between the trimmed V and J ends, which lost 5 bases and 9 bases, there was a span of 20 bases. CDR3 length: 15 residues. CDR3 DNA: TGTGCCAGCAGTTCTCTAAAAGGGGGGTCGGGTGAGCAGTTCTTC. It specifies CASSSLKGGSGEQFF.

The sample holds a few counts of this clone. This chain joins TRBV6-5 and TRBJ2-5; possibly TRBD2 for D (6 bases). The CDR3 runs to 15 residues. Germline lookup yields CDR1 MNHEY and CDR2 SVGAGI. V shed 5 bases and J shed 0 bases, with 13 bases lying between them. The CDR3 is CASSASAANQETQYF. The CDR3 DNA follows: TGTGCCAGCAGTGCTAGCGCGGCCAACCAAGAGACCCAGTACTTC.

This chain links TRBV7-3 with TRBJ2-1; 8 positions agree with TRBD2. In germline, CDR1 is SGHTA, CDR2 FQGTGA. J was trimmed by 12 bases and V by 2 bases; bases with no gene match: 12. The CDR3 loop spans 15 amino acids. The CDR3 protein is CASSLETGGIHGQFF. The CDR3, as DNA: TGTGCCAGCAGCTTAGAAACGGGAGGGATCCATGGGCAGTTCTTC.

A note on this clone: At one end, the junction sequence differs from germline, possibly due to a read error. The chain links TRBV27 to TRBJ2-5, with TRBD2 identical over 9 bases. Per the germline V gene, CDR1 is MNHEY and CDR2 is SMNVEV (reference sequence). The CDR3 runs 12 residues. CDR3 loop: CASSSPLAGQHF. CDR3 DNA: TGTGCCAGCAGTTCTCCGCTAGCGGGACAGCACTTC.

V usage is TRBV29-1 and J usage is TRBJ1-5, with a possible D match to TRBD1 (6 bases). Germline CDR1 and CDR2: SQVTM and ANQGSEA. Trimming took off 6 bases at V and 5 bases at J, with 17 bases between the two ends. The CDR3 covers 14 residues. Here the CDR3 DNA reads TGCAGCGTGGCAGGGGACGGGAAAGATCAGCCCCAGCATTTT. This codes for CSVAGDGKDQPQHF.

This clone was seen a handful of times. The rearrangement uses TRBV27 and TRBJ2-7; the D gene is possibly TRBD2 (5 bases). The CDR3 spans 15 residues. Deletions cut 2 bases from V and 2 bases from J, with 13 bases between. From germline, CDR1 is MNHEY and CDR2 SMNVEV (reference sequence). The DNA of the CDR3 is TGTGCCAGCAGTTTAGCTATTGGGAGTGCCTACGAGCAGTACTTC. Residues: CASSLAIGSAYEQYF.

The V gene is TRBV5-1, the J gene TRBJ2-1, with D perhaps TRBD2 (5 bases). Germline V gene data show CDR1 as SGHRS and CDR2 as YFSETQ. This CDR3 is built from 12 residues. V was shortened by 4 bases and J by 8 bases, with 10 bases between the two germline ends. CDR3 residues: CASSLDWDEQFF. The CDR3 DNA follows: TGCGCCAGCAGCCTGGACTGGGATGAGCAGTTCTTC.

This chain connects TRBV19 to TRBJ1-5; D unclear. The CDR3 runs 16 residues. Germline V gene sequence: CDR1 LNHDA, CDR2 SQIVND (reference sequence). V was trimmed by 6 bases and J by 0 bases, leaving 15 bases between them. The CDR3 DNA is TGTGCCAGTAGGTTTTGGGGTGTGGGTAGCAATCAGCCCCAGCATTTT. Translation: CASRFWGVGSNQPQHF.

There are a few counts of this clone. The chain carries TRBV28 and TRBJ2-7; no clear D gene. Trimming cost V 5 bases and J 3 bases, with 17 bases left between them. Germline values: CDR1 MDHEN, CDR2 SYDVKM. The CDR3 is 15 residues long. The CDR3 DNA is TGTGCCAGCAGTACTATTGACATCGACCACTACGAGCAGTACTTC. This gives the protein CASSTIDIDHYEQYF.

V is TRBV5-1 and J is TRBJ2-7; 7 bases fit TRBD2. The V segment lost 1 base and the J segment 1 base; nucleotides outside the gene matches: 5. From germline, CDR1 is SGHRS and CDR2 YFSETQ. The CDR3 spans 15 residues. The CDR3 DNA reads TGCGCCAGCAGCTTGAGCGGGGTAGGGTCCTACGAGCAGTACTTC. It specifies CASSLSGVGSYEQYF.

The gene calls are TRBV9 and TRBJ2-1; 7 bases align to TRBD2. Germline V lookup: CDR1 SGDLS, CDR2 YYNGEE. V was clipped by 3 bases and J by 5 bases; unmatched bases: 2. CDR3 length: 13 amino acids. This CDR3 is CASSAAGNNEQFF. The CDR3 nucleotides read TGTGCCAGCAGCGCAGCGGGAAACAATGAGCAGTTCTTC. The whole variable domain, filled in from reference TRBV9 and TRBJ2-1, reads DSGVTQTPKHLITATGQRVTLRCSPRSGDLSVYWYQQSLDQGLQFLIQYYNGEERAKGNILERFSAQQFPDLHSELNLSSLELGDSALYFCASSAAGNNEQFFGPGTRLTVL.